This entry is about one T cell receptor beta chain. The target antigen is unknown. The CDR3 sequence is 14 residues long. With 1 base removed from V and 2 bases from J, the gap between germline ends came to 10 bases. The germline CDR1 and CDR2 sequences are SGHRS and YFSETQ. The data derive from a study of cytomegalovirus exposure and HLA in healthy donors. Study summary: The early release's HLA-typed donors yielded roughly 85 million unique TCRs. General observations from the study: Further analysis, carried out later, found HLA-associated TCR beta chains more clonally expanded than equally common other chains.

It was healthy bone marrow donors who served as donors. Vbeta (60) and Jbeta (13) primers were used in the PCR. TCRdb's table, derived via immunoSEQ multiplex PCR, lists solely in-frame clones and lacks some. There are about 160,000 clones in the sample; around 84% occur only once, and roughly 2.1% lies in the top ten. This clonotype was obtained from a man aged 18-30 years in good health and CMV-seropositive. The chain is built from TRBV5-1 and TRBJ2-7; tentative D call: TRBD1 (7 bases). The sample consisted of PBMCs. As DNA, the CDR3 is TGCGCCAGCAGCTTGACAGGGGAGGCCTACGAGCAGTACTTC. Its translation: CASSLTGEAYEQYF. The complete variable domain, with remaining parts taken from reference TRBV5-1 and TRBJ2-7, reads KAGVTQTPRYLIKTRGQQVTLSCSPISGHRSVSWYQQTPGQGLQFLFEYFSETQRNKGNFPGRFSGRQFSNSRSEMNVSTLELGDSALYLCASSLTGEAYEQYFGPGTRLTVT.